This T cell receptor (beta chain) was recovered during a study of T-cell reconstitution after alpha-beta-depleted transplantation in children. Unique molecular identifiers were incorporated during preparation of the TCRbeta library. Each CDR3 protein gets one entry after TCRdb re-called the PCR reads with MiXCR. The table records a few hundred thousand distinct CDR3 sequences, approximately 9% of them present only once. This clonotype was observed many times. This CDR3 has 14 amino acids. V lost 7 bases and J 0 bases, leaving 12 bases between the germline ends. Per the germline V gene, CDR1 is SGHTA and CDR2 is FQGNSA.

The gene calls are TRBV7-2 and TRBJ1-1; D is ambiguous. The TCR comes from a human donor who donated a stem cell graft to a child with acute lymphoblastic leukemia. This specimen consisted of PBMCs from the stem cell graft donor, obtained from the stem cell graft. The CDR3 DNA is TGTGCCAGCACCTACGGGCGGATGAACACTGAAGCTTTCTTT. Translated: CASTYGRMNTEAFF.